The 14 T cell receptor beta chains presented below share a single source sample, sequenced in a study of beta chain features in type 1 diabetes. The whole isolated RNA underwent reverse transcription, so sequencing captured expressed TCRB transcripts. Sequencing used immunoSEQ multiplex PCR; TCRdb keeps in-frame clones, though not all of them. The sample has almost 350,000 clones, around 9.3% seen once. Regarding the study as a whole: People with Type 1 diabetes carried modestly yet significantly shorter TCRB CDR3s in all four CD4+ subsets.

Their target antigens are unknown. What was sequenced was central memory CD4+ T cells from blood. The source of these receptors is a young man with type 1 diabetes.

The rearrangement uses TRBV27 and TRBJ2-2; TRBD1 or TRBD2 may be the D gene (5 bases each). Germline CDR1 and CDR2: MNHEY and SMNVEV (reference sequence). Trimming shortened V by 5 bases and J by 7 bases, and 14 bases separated the two germline ends. CDR3 length: 14 amino acids. CDR3 loop: CASSGTEGFGELFF. Here the CDR3 DNA reads TGTGCCAGCAGTGGGACGGAAGGGTTCGGGGAGCTGTTTTTT.

The V call is TRBV20-1, the J call TRBJ2-4; weak D call: TRBD2 (6 bases). V lost 3 bases and J lost 7, with 7 bases in between. Germline CDR1 DFQATT, CDR2 SNEGSKA (reference sequence). The CDR3 is 11 amino acids. The CDR3 bases are TGCAGTGCTAGGGACTACAACATTCAGTACTTC. Translation gives CSARDYNIQYF.

This chain joins TRBV2 and TRBJ2-3; the match to TRBD2 covers 9 bases. V lost 1 base, J lost 2 bases, and 4 bases stayed unmatched. The germline CDR1 and CDR2 sequences are SNHLY and FYNNEI. CDR3 size: 16 residues. The DNA of the CDR3 is TGTGCCAGCAGTGAAGTTTCTAGCGGGGCCACAGATACGCAGTATTTT. This codes for CASSEVSSGATDTQYF.

This clone was counted ten times or more. The rearrangement links TRBV29-1 to TRBJ2-3, with D hard to call. In germline, CDR1 is SQVTM, CDR2 ANQGSEA. CDR3 length: 14 amino acids. Trimming stripped 7 bases from V and 1 base from J, with 15 bases between. The CDR3 nucleotides read TGCAGCGCCCGAAGAATATTTGGCACAGATACGCAGTATTTT. Translated: CSARRIFGTDTQYF.

The chain employs TRBV5-4 and TRBJ1-1; D is perhaps TRBD1 (5 bases). The V and J ends lost 3 bases and 0 bases respectively, with 12 bases between them. Germline V gene data show CDR1 as SGHNT and CDR2 as YYREEE (reference sequence). This CDR3 contains 15 residues. CDR3 in amino acids: CASSSGQGLNTEAFF. Here the CDR3 DNA reads TGTGCCAGCAGCTCGGGGCAGGGTTTGAACACTGAAGCTTTCTTT.

The table lists this clone with a few counts. The genes are TRBV5-1 and TRBJ2-1; the D is unclear. The germline gives CDR1 SGHRS, CDR2 YFSETQ. The V and J ends lost 0 bases and 13 bases respectively, with 20 bases between them. The length of the CDR3 is 15 residues. The CDR3 spells CASSLARYPDEPQFF. In DNA form, the CDR3 reads TGCGCCAGCAGCTTGGCCCGTTATCCCGACGAACCTCAGTTCTTC.

This rearrangement joins TRBV10-3 to TRBJ2-3; 14 nucleotides agree with TRBD2. The CDR3 loop spans 15 amino acids. V was clipped by 4 bases and J by 5 bases; unmatched bases: 2. CDR1 and CDR2 (germline): ENHRY, SYGVKD. CDR3 region: CAISVGTSGGDTQYF. The CDR3 DNA follows: TGTGCCATCAGTGTCGGGACTAGCGGGGGAGATACGCAGTATTTT.

The table lists this clone with a few counts. The chain carries TRBV7-2 and TRBJ2-1; 11 bases align to TRBD1. Germline V gene data show CDR1 as SGHTA and CDR2 as FQGNSA. Germline trimming cut 0 bases from V and 6 bases from J; bases unmatched to any gene: 7. The CDR3 has 17 residues. The CDR3 is CASSLAPLGQGANEQFF. CDR3 DNA: TGTGCCAGCAGCTTAGCACCCCTTGGACAGGGGGCCAATGAGCAGTTCTTC. Full variable domain (rest looked up from reference TRBV7-2 and TRBJ2-1): GAGVSQSPSNKVTEKGKDVELRCDPISGHTALYWYRQSLGQGLEFLIYFQGNSAPDKSGLPSDRFSAERTGGSVSTLTIQRTQQEDSAVYLCASSLAPLGQGANEQFFGPGTRLTVL.

The CDR3 reads CASSPPGQSNTGELFF. The CDR3 region has the DNA TGCGCCAGCAGCCCCCCGGGACAGTCGAACACCGGGGAGCTGTTTTTT. The chain couples TRBV5-1 to TRBJ2-2; 7 bases are a match to TRBD1. Unmatched junction bases numbered 6, after V lost 4 bases and J lost 0 bases. Germline V gives CDR1 SGHRS, CDR2 YFSETQ. The CDR3 spans 16 residues.

This clone was counted only a few times. The rearrangement links TRBV6-5 to TRBJ2-1; TRBD1 matches at 11 bases. V trimming: 6 bases; J trimming: 9 bases; junction bases outside the gene matches: 10. CDR1 and CDR2 from the germline V gene are MNHEY and SVGAGI. The CDR3 totals 15 residues. The CDR3 nucleotides are TGTGCCAGCAGCCCCGGGACAGGGGGAGGGCGTGAGCAGTTCTTC. This codes for CASSPGTGGGREQFF.

The gene calls are TRBV18 and TRBJ1-1, with a tentative D call TRBD1 (6 bases). Germline V CDR1 and CDR2: KGHSH, LQKENI. Deletions cut 5 bases from V and 3 bases from J, with 10 bases between. The CDR3 has 13 residues. The CDR3: CASSSTGYTEAFF. The DNA for the CDR3 is TGTGCCAGCTCATCCACAGGGTACACTGAAGCTTTCTTT.

This clone was observed a handful of times. The chain links TRBV7-2 to TRBJ2-7, with a possible D match to TRBD1 (6 bases). The CDR3 loop spans 12 amino acids. CDR1 and CDR2 (germline): SGHTA, FQGNSA. Trimming cost V 5 bases and J 7 bases, with 12 bases left between them. The CDR3 DNA is TGTGCCAGCAGCCCTTTAGGACAGGAGCAGTACTTC. This encodes CASSPLGQEQYF.

This clone was counted once. Since a much larger clone is just one base distant, this may be a read error. At the DNA level, this CDR3 is encoded by other sequences in the same sample as well. The chain couples TRBV19 to TRBJ1-2; D unclear. This CDR3 comprises 17 residues. Germline CDR1 is LNHDA and CDR2 is SQIVND (reference sequence). The CDR3 sequence is CASSIPRAASTNYGYTF. In DNA form, the CDR3 reads TGTGCCAGTAGTATCCCTAGGGCCGCCAGCACTAACTATGGATACACCTTC.

This clone was seen a handful of times. The chain couples TRBV9 to TRBJ1-1, with 10 bases fitting TRBD1. This CDR3 has 15 amino acids. In germline, CDR1 is SGDLS, CDR2 YYNGEE. Trimming took 4 bases from V and 3 from J; bases not matched to a gene: 6. The CDR3 loop reads CASSFHGQGDTEAFF. Here the CDR3 DNA reads TGTGCCAGCAGCTTCCACGGACAGGGGGACACTGAAGCTTTCTTT.